This T cell receptor (beta chain) was sequenced for a study of tumor and adjacent non-tumor tissue in lung cancer. Both ends counted, the CDR3 spans 13 residues. Germline V gene lookup returns CDR1 WSHSY and CDR2 SAAADI. Study results and limitations: In normal lung, the top 100 clones were significantly more dominant than in tumor. Compared with tumor, normal lung showed significantly lower TCR diversity. Higher tumor TCR diversity was associated with shorter survival.

Of note for this clonotype: Its antigen is unidentified. The conserved final phenylalanine or tryptophan is absent from the CDR3, which likely points to a read error. No DNA is shown, since the ends of the CDR3 on it are uncertain; the CDR3 is the one TCRdb lists.

The template was RNA from unsorted bulk tissue. Distant lung tissue was collected more than 3 cm away from the tumor edge. Three rounds of nested PCR, following a modified ARM-PCR protocol, produced the TCRbeta library. One entry per CDR3 protein results from TCRdb running MiXCR on the multiplex PCR reads. Among over 80,000 distinct CDR3 sequences listed, roughly three quarters were seen once. The J gene is TRBJ2-7, the V gene TRBV10-2; TRBD2 is the table's D call, not checked against the DNA. Sequencing input: distant non-tumor lung tissue. The source is a woman aged 50 to 60 with non-small cell lung cancer. The CDR3 sequence is CASTSGSSYEKYL.